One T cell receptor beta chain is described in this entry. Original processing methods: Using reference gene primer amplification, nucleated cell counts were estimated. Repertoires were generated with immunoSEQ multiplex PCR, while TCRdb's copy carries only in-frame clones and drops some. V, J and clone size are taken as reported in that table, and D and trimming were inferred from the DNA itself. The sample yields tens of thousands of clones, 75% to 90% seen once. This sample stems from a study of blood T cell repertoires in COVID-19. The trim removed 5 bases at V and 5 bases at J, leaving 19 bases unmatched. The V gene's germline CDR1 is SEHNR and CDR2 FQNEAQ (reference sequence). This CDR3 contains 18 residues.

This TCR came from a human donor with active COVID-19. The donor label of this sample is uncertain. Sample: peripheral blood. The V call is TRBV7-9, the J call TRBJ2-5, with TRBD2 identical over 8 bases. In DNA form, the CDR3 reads TGTGCCAGCAGCCCTAGCCGGGGGGGCCTTTCTCTCCAGGAGACCCAGTACTTC. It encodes CASSPSRGGLSLQETQYF.